One and the same sample provided the 13 T cell receptor beta chains below, sequenced in a study of T cells in Graves' hyperthyroidism and ophthalmopathy (dated by TCRdb to about 2019). Library creation used multiplex PCR. Data came from an Illumina HiSeq 2000. The TCR beta CDR3 regions were amplified from the RNA transcripts. The TCR CDR3 was subjected to a first round of RT-PCR using the HTBI primer set and the Qiagen OneStep RT-PCR kit. Clones were called with MiXCR by TCRdb after fastp trimmed the public reads at Q25, and only in-frame beta chains were retained. Identical CDR3 proteins give one entry, which carries the most common genes and DNA. For this sample there are almost 250,000 distinct CDR3 sequences; approximately 25% appear just once. Around 40% of the sample is taken by the ten largest. Sequencing was done on a sample of blood. The source is a woman between 40 and 50 years old with Graves' ophthalmopathy.

In its sample, this clonotype was seen many times. The chain has TRBV12-3 or TRBV12-4 and TRBJ2-7, with 7 positions matching TRBD2. Trimming at V came to 6 bases and at J to 6 bases, leaving 8 bases not matched to a gene. The CDR3 totals 13 residues. The CDR3 spells CASSLPREGEQYF. In DNA form, the CDR3 reads TGTGCCAGCAGCCTCCCGAGGGAGGGCGAGCAGTACTTC.

Ten or more counts support this clonotype. The V gene is TRBV27, the J gene TRBJ1-1; a possible D gene is TRBD1 (5 bases). Trimming removed 3 bases at V and 0 bases at J, with 11 bases between. This CDR3 has 15 residues. The germline V gene encodes CDR1 MNHEY and CDR2 SMNVEV (reference sequence). The chain's CDR3 is CASSFGARLNTEAFF. The DNA for the CDR3 is TGTGCCAGCAGTTTTGGGGCCAGATTGAACACTGAAGCTTTCTTT.

This clonotype was seen at least ten times. The V gene is TRBV7-2, the J gene TRBJ2-7; D remains ambiguous. The germline CDR1 and CDR2 sequences are SGHTA and FQGNSA. Trimming removed 1 base from V and 3 bases from J, with 10 bases in between. The CDR3 covers 14 residues. The CDR3 sequence is CASSLDFSDYEQYF. DNA for the CDR3: TGTGCCAGCAGCTTAGACTTCTCGGACTACGAGCAGTACTTC.

At least ten counts were recorded for this clonotype. This chain joins TRBV4-2 and TRBJ2-5, with D tentatively TRBD1 (6 bases). The CDR3 is 19 residues long. With 5 bases removed from V and 4 bases from J, the gap between germline ends came to 29 bases. CDR1 is LGHNA, CDR2 YNFKEQ, per germline. The CDR3 nucleotides are TGTGCCAGCAGCGGACAGAAAGGGGTCGGGACGGGATGGGGAGAGACCCAGTACTTC. Protein: CASSGQKGVGTGWGETQYF.

V gene TRBV9 combines with J gene TRBJ2-2; the match to TRBD2 covers 7 bases. The germline V gene encodes CDR1 SGDLS and CDR2 YYNGEE. The CDR3 is 16 residues long. J gave up 4 bases and V 3 bases, and 9 bases lay outside the gene matches. CDR3: CASSDWGGRGTGELFF. The CDR3 nucleotides read TGTGCCAGCAGCGACTGGGGGGGTCGGGGCACCGGGGAGCTGTTTTTT.

The sample holds many counts of this clonotype. This rearrangement joins TRBV29-1 to TRBJ2-7; 11 bases align to TRBD1. The CDR3 has 12 amino acids. The V segment lost 7 bases and the J segment 3 bases; nucleotides outside the gene matches: 2. Germline V CDR1 and CDR2: SQVTM, ANQGSEA. This chain's CDR3 is CSAGTGGYEQYF. The CDR3 DNA reads TGCAGCGCTGGGACAGGGGGCTACGAGCAGTACTTC.

In this sample, this clonotype turned up many times. Germline is not matched at one junction end, which may reflect a read error. The chain is built from TRBV10-3 and TRBJ1-1; D is ambiguous. Germline-derived CDR1 and CDR2 are ENHRY and SYGVKD. The CDR3 contains 15 residues. The DNA of the CDR3 is TGTGCCATCAGCGAGTGGGCGGGTCGTAGGCCTGAAGCTTTCTTT. Its translation: CAISEWAGRRPEAFF.

Comment on this clonotype: A much bigger clone sits one base away, suggesting this may be a read error. The rearrangement joins TRBV7-9 to TRBJ2-7; 8 nucleotides align to TRBD1. The CDR3 is 15 residues long. The V gene's germline CDR1 is SEHNR and CDR2 FQNEAQ (reference sequence). With 5 bases clipped from V and 0 bases from J, the junction kept 6 bases outside the gene matches. This chain's CDR3 is CASSATGDPSYEQYF. CDR3 nucleotide sequence: TGTGCCAGCAGCGCGACAGGGGACCCCTCCTACGAGCAGTACTTC.

There are many counts of this clonotype. This CDR3 is missing its conserved last phenylalanine or tryptophan, likely due to a read error. The chain has TRBV6-5 and TRBJ2-5; tentative D call: TRBD2 (5 bases). The CDR3 has 13 residues. Trimming cost V 2 bases and J 5 bases, with 9 bases left between them. The germline V gene has CDR1 MNHEY and CDR2 SVGAGI. The CDR3 DNA sequence: TGTGCCAGCAGTTACGATAGCGATGAGACCCAGTACGTC. It is translated as CASSYDSDETQYV.

The rearrangement uses TRBV15 and TRBJ2-2; the match to TRBD1 covers 7 bases. V was clipped by 2 bases and J by 1 base; unmatched bases: 7. CDR3 size: 17 residues. Germline CDR1 and CDR2: LNHNV and YYDKDF (reference sequence). CDR3 sequence (DNA): TGTGCCACCAGCAGAACGACAGGGCGACTGAACACCGGGGAGCTGTTTTTT. Its protein product is CATSRTTGRLNTGELFF.

This clonotype was observed a handful of times. Being one base from a much bigger clone, this may be a read error. The rearrangement uses TRBV29-1 and TRBJ2-5; 7 nucleotides line up with TRBD1. Germline CDR1 SQVTM, CDR2 ANQGSEA. J gave up 2 bases and V 4 bases, and 7 bases lay outside the gene matches. The CDR3 length is 14 residues. The CDR3 spells CSVGAGGIQETQYF. CDR3 DNA sequence: TGCAGCGTTGGGGCAGGGGGTATACAAGAGACCCAGTACTTC.

The J gene is TRBJ1-2, the V gene TRBV2; TRBD1 matches 9 bases. Germline lookup yields CDR1 SNHLY and CDR2 FYNNEI. The CDR3 has 13 residues. The J segment lost 8 bases and the V segment lost 6 bases, leaving 7 bases of the junction unmatched. The chain's CDR3 is CASSFTGGTGYTF. DNA for the CDR3: TGTGCCAGCAGCTTCACAGGGGGCACGGGCTACACCTTC.

This clonotype was seen repeatedly, ten times or more. This chain uses TRBV6-1 with TRBJ1-3, with TRBD1 as a possible D gene (6 bases). Trimming removed 8 bases from V and 0 bases from J, with 20 bases in between. Germline-derived CDR1 and CDR2 are MNHNS and SASEGT. The CDR3 has 17 amino acids. CDR3: CASHQFPGHFSGNTIYF. CDR3 in DNA: TGTGCCAGCCACCAATTCCCGGGACACTTCTCTGGAAACACCATATATTTT.